These 7 T cell receptor beta chains came from one sample sequenced in a study of shared clonotypes between healthy human individuals. Data came from immunoSEQ multiplex PCR; TCRdb stores just in-frame clones and leaves some out. The table includes millions of clones, over 85% detected once. The sample comprised naive CD4+ T cells from PBMCs. Documented subset: CD45RA+ positively selected. The receptors were sampled from a man aged 18 to 30 in good health. Some clones in this sample may be carry-over from other donors' samples.

V usage is TRBV6-6 and J usage is TRBJ1-2, with 7 bases identical to TRBD1. The CDR3 has 16 amino acids. Germline V gene data show CDR1 as MNHNY and CDR2 as SVGAGI (reference sequence). J was trimmed by 5 bases and V by 3 bases; bases with no gene match: 12. CDR3 sequence (DNA): TGTGCCAGCAGTTATCATCCCGGACAGGAAATATATGGCTACACCTTC. Its protein is CASSYHPGQEIYGYTF.

This sequence joins TRBV4-1 and TRBJ2-1, with D perhaps matching TRBD1 (6 bases). CDR3 size: 15 residues. CDR1 and CDR2 from the germline V gene are MGHRA and YSYEKL. Trimming cost V 2 bases and J 10 bases, with 18 bases left between them. The CDR3 spells CASSQPGTRGPEQFF. CDR3 bases: TGCGCCAGCAGCCAACCAGGCACCAGGGGACCGGAGCAGTTCTTC.

J is TRBJ2-5 and V is TRBV19, with 9 bases lining up with TRBD1. The germline V gene has CDR1 LNHDA and CDR2 SQIVND (reference sequence). Losses at the gene ends were 3 bases for V and 4 bases for J; bases not matched to a gene: 6. There are 15 residues in the CDR3. The chain's CDR3 is CASSIYRQGGETQYF. The DNA for the CDR3 is TGTGCCAGTAGTATTTATCGACAGGGGGGAGAGACCCAGTACTTC.

This clone was found once. The chain is built from TRBV10-3 and TRBJ1-6; D remains ambiguous. Germline CDR1 ENHRY, CDR2 SYGVKD. Trimming removed 11 bases at V and 0 bases at J, with 14 bases between. The CDR3 is 15 residues long. The CDR3 loop reads CASRTPSSYNSPLHF. CDR3 bases: TGTGCCTCAAGGACGCCAAGCTCCTATAATTCACCCCTCCACTTT.

The CDR3 is CASSPPGTANQETQYF. CDR3 nucleotide sequence: TGTGCCAGCAGCCCTCCCGGGACAGCTAATCAAGAGACCCAGTACTTC. This chain uses TRBV4-2 with TRBJ2-5; 7 nucleotides match TRBD1. CDR1 is LGHNA, CDR2 YNFKEQ, per germline. The trim removed 4 bases at V and 2 bases at J, leaving 10 bases unmatched. The CDR3 sequence is 16 residues long.

Remarks on this clone: This same CDR3 is encoded by further DNA sequences in the sample. CDR3 residues: CSARAGYEQYF. The DNA for the CDR3 is TGCAGTGCCCGAGCGGGCTACGAGCAGTACTTC. This chain joins TRBV20-1 and TRBJ2-7, with D possibly TRBD2 on 6 matching bases. CDR1 and CDR2 from the germline V gene are DFQATT and SNEGSKA (reference sequence). The CDR3 runs 11 residues. Trimming removed 6 bases at V and 3 bases at J, with 9 bases between.

The chain combines TRBV11-3 with TRBJ2-3; 7 bases match TRBD1. Germline values: CDR1 SGHNT, CDR2 YENEEA. J was trimmed by 1 base and V by 2 bases; bases with no gene match: 3. This CDR3 region has 15 residues. The CDR3 coding sequence is TGTGCCAGCAGCTTATACAGGGGAGGCACAGATACGCAGTATTTT. It codes for CASSLYRGGTDTQYF.